This TCR beta chain was observed in a study of cytomegalovirus exposure and HLA in healthy donors. CDR1 is SGHNT, CDR2 YYREEE, per germline (reference sequence). The CDR3 is 14 amino acids. V was clipped by 2 bases and J by 0 bases, with 6 bases between them. Points on this clone: What it binds is unknown.

Overall study results and limits: In most subjects, TCR beta sequences reportedly gave accurate predictions of HLA-A and HLA-B alleles. Association of a missense DCLRE1C variant with TCR beta V- and J-gene trimming was reported in a later analysis. Later analysis indicated greater clonal expansion among HLA-associated TCR beta chains than among equally common other chains.

The PCR made use of 60 Vbeta and 13 Jbeta primers. Clones were read by immunoSEQ multiplex PCR, and TCRdb kept only the in-frame ones, dropping some. The table records tens of thousands of clones, 65% to 70% of them present only once. The chain couples TRBV5-4 to TRBJ1-3; D is uncertain. This TCR was recovered from a male donor in good health and CMV-seropositive. The specimen sequenced was PBMCs. CDR3 sequence (DNA): TGTGCCAGCAGCTTCAGATCCTCTGGAAACACCATATATTTT. Its translation is CASSFRSSGNTIYF.